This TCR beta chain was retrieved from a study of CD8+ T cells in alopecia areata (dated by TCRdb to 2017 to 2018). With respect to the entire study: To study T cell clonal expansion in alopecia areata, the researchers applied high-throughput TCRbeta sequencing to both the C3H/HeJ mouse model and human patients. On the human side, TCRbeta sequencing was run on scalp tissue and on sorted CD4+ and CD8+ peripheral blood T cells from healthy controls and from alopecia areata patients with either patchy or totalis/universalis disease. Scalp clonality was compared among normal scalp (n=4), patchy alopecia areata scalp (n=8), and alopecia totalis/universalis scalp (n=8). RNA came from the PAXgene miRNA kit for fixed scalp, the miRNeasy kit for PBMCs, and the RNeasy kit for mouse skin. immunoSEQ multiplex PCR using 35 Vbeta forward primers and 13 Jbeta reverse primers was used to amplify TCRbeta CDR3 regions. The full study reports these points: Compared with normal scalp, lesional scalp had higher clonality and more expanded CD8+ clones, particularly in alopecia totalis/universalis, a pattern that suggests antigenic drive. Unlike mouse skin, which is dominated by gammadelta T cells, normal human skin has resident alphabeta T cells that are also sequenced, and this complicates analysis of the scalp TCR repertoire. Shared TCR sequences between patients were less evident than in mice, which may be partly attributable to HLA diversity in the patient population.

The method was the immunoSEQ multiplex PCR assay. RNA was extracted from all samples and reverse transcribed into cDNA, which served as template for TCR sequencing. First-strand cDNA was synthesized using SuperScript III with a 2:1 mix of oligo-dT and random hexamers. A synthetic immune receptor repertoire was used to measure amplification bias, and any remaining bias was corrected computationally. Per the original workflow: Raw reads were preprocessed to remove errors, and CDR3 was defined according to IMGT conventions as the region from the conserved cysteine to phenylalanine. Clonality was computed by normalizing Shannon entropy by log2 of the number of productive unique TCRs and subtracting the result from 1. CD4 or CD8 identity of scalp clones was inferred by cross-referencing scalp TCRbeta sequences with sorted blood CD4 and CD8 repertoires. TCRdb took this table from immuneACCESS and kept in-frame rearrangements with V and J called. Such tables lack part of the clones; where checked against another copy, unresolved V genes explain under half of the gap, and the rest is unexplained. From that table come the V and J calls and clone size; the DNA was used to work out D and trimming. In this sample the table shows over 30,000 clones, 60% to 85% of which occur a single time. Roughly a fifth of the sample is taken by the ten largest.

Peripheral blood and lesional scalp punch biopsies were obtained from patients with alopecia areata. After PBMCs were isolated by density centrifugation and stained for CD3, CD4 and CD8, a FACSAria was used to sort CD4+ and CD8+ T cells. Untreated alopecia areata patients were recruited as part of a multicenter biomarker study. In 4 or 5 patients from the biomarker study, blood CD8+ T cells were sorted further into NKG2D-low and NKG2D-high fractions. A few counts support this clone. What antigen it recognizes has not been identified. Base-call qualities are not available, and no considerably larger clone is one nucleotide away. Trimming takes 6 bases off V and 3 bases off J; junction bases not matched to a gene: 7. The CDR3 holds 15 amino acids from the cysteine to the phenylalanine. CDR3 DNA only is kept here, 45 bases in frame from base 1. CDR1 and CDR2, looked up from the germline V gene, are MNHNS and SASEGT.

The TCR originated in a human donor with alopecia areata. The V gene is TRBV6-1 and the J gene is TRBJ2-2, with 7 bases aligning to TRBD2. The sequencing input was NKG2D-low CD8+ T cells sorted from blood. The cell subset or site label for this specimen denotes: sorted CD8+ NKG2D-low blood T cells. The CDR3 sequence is CASSRESGDTGELFF. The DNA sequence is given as TGTGCCAGCAGCAGAGAGAGCGGGGACACCGGGGAGCTGTTTTTT.